A selection of T cell receptor beta chains follows, all from one sample in a study of cytomegalovirus exposure and HLA in healthy donors. Libraries were prepared by immunoSEQ multiplex PCR; TCRdb keeps only in-frame clonotypes and omits some of them. The sample lists 75,000 to 90,000 clones; over 60% were seen once. Sequenced sample: PBMCs. Source of these receptors: a man between 60 and 75 years old in good health and CMV-seronegative. The CDR3 runs from the conserved cysteine through the conserved F or W. D genes are given only for firm matches. Expanded clones are given a class, and other clones once, few, many or no size at all.

>NA|TRBJ2-4|TRBV5-4|TRBD1
TGTGCCAGCAGCGGGCCTGGGACAGGGGACAAAAACATTCAGTACTTC
CASSGPGTGDKNIQYF
>NA|TRBJ2-7|TRBV5-1|TRBD1
TGCGCCAGCAGATTGCGAGGGGGCCACGAGCAGTACTTC
CASRLRGGHEQYF
>NA|TRBJ2-5|TRBV5-6|NA
TGTGCCAGCAGCTTGTGGCAGGCGCACCAAGAGACCCAGTACTTC
CASSLWQAHQETQYF
>NA|TRBJ2-7|TRBV5-6|NA
TGTGCCAGCACAGGAGGGGCCCCACACAGCGAGCAGTACTTC
CASTGGAPHSEQYF
>NA|TRBJ1-5|TRBV7-9|NA
TGTGCCAGCAGCTTAGACAGGGCAGATCAGCCCCAGCATTTT
CASSLDRADQPQHF
>medium-sized|TRBJ2-4|TRBV20-1|NA
TGCAGTGCTAAGACAGGAAACATTCAGTACTTC
CSAKTGNIQYF
>once|TRBJ2-3|TRBV29-1|NA
TGCAGCTTCAAGGACAGCTACACAGATACGCAGTATTTT
CSFKDSYTDTQYF
>NA|TRBJ2-1|TRBV2|NA
TGTGCCAGCAGTGACTCGGGGGGCTACGACAATGAGCAGTTCTTC
CASSDSGGYDNEQFF
>NA|TRBJ1-3|TRBV9|NA
TGTGCCAGCAGCTGGGAGAAAACGGGAAACACCATATATTTT
CASSWEKTGNTIYF
>NA|TRBJ1-2|TRBV6-5|NA
TGTGCCAGCAAGGCAGGAAACTATGGCTACACCTTC
CASKAGNYGYTF
>once|TRBJ1-1|TRBV30|TRBD1
TGTGCCTGGACTTTTGACAGGGGGCGGACTGAAGCTTTCTTT
CAWTFDRGRTEAFF
>NA|TRBJ2-3|TRBV7-9|NA
TGTGCCAGCAGCCACTCTGATACGCAGTATTTT
CASSHSDTQYF
>once|TRBJ2-1|TRBV18|TRBD2
TGTGCCAGCTCACCCCTTAAAGGTACGGGGGGTTCGAATGAGCAGTTCTTC
CASSPLKGTGGSNEQFF
>NA|TRBJ2-5|TRBV12-5|NA
TGTGCTAGTGGTTTGCCCCTCGTGGCCCAAGAGACCCAGTACTTC
CASGLPLVAQETQYF
>NA|TRBJ1-1|TRBV19|NA
TGTGCCAGTAGTGTGACCGGGACAAACACTGAAGCTTTCTTT
CASSVTGTNTEAFF
>NA|TRBJ1-5|TRBV6-1|TRBD1
TGTGCCACAGCTACGGGACAGTATAATCAGCCCCAGCATTTT
CATATGQYNQPQHF
>NA|TRBJ2-4|TRBV5-7|TRBD2
TGTGCCAGCAGCTTGGGCTCTCGCGGGGGGGCCAAGAACATTCAGTACTTC
CASSLGSRGGAKNIQYF
>once|TRBJ2-1|TRBV18|TRBD2
TGTGCCAGCTCACCTAAGCGGGGGGGCCTGACTGAGCAGTTCTTC
CASSPKRGGLTEQFF